What follows are 6 T cell receptor beta chains derived from one specimen sequenced in a study of early T cells in non-severe SARS-CoV-2 infection. Using its own MiXCR run on the 5' RACE reads, TCRdb lists one record per CDR3 protein. The table records roughly 60,000 distinct CDR3 sequences, approximately 11% of them present only once. Specimen: whole blood, collected at baseline. These receptors came from an adult who was a healthcare worker with PCR-confirmed SARS-CoV-2 infection or an uninfected control (not recorded which).

Judged by abundance, this clonotype is medium-sized. This chain links TRBV25-1 with TRBJ1-6; D perhaps matches TRBD1 (5 bases). Germline V lookup: CDR1 MGHDK, CDR2 SYGVNS. The CDR3 is 13 amino acids. The V gene lost 5 bases and the J gene lost 7 bases, with 9 bases spanning the gap. This chain's CDR3 is CASSRGTNSPLHF. CDR3 bases: TGTGCCAGCAGTCGAGGGACCAATTCACCCCTCCACTTT.

This clonotype appeared a few times. V gene TRBV6-5 combines with J gene TRBJ2-1; 9 bases line up with TRBD2. V lost 2 bases to trimming and J lost 6 bases; unmatched junction nucleotides: 5. Germline CDR1 MNHEY, CDR2 SVGAGI. The CDR3 has 15 amino acids. The CDR3 here is CASSYSGGGANEQFF. CDR3 DNA sequence: TGTGCCAGCAGTTACAGCGGCGGGGGGGCCAATGAGCAGTTCTTC.

This clonotype was counted between two and nine times. The rearrangement links TRBV7-8 to TRBJ2-1; TRBD2 is a possible D gene (5 bases). The CDR3 spans 15 residues. Looked up from germline, CDR1 is SGHVS and CDR2 is FQNEAQ. Trimming stripped 0 bases from V and 6 bases from J, with 12 bases between. The CDR3 region has the DNA TGTGCCAGCAGCTTAGCCCGGGGTGCGGGCAATGAGCAGTTCTTC. This gives the protein CASSLARGAGNEQFF.

In its sample, this clonotype was seen a few times. The chain joins TRBV21-1 to TRBJ2-1; the table names TRBD1, a call not compared with the DNA. TRBV21-1 is flagged as a pseudogene. This CDR3 spans 14 amino acids. CDR3 coding DNA: TGTGCCACCCGGGGGAGTCCTCCCTACAATGAGCAGTTCTTC. Protein product: CATRGSPPYNEQFF.

The gene calls are TRBV7-9 and TRBJ2-7; D remains ambiguous. Trimming cost V 10 bases and J 2 bases, with 15 bases left between them. Per the germline V gene, CDR1 is SEHNR and CDR2 is FQNEAQ (reference sequence). The CDR3 totals 13 residues. The CDR3 protein is CATGDSHTYEQYF. CDR3 in DNA: TGTGCCACCGGCGACTCACACACCTACGAGCAGTACTTC.

The V call is TRBV6-6, the J call TRBJ1-2, with 7 nucleotides matching TRBD1. The junction had 7 bases not matched to a gene; V was cut back by 7 bases and J by 2 bases. This CDR3 comprises 14 residues. CDR1 is MNHNY and CDR2 is SVGAGI in the germline V gene (reference sequence). CDR3 nucleotides: TGTGCCAGCACCGATACGACAGGGAACTATGGCTACACCTTC. Translating it yields CASTDTTGNYGYTF.